The 18 T cell receptor beta chains below all came from one sample that was sequenced in a study of blood T cell repertoires in COVID-19. Assay: immunoSEQ multiplex PCR; the TCRdb copy retains only in-frame clones and omits some. Among 100,000 or so clones, about 82% were seen once, and the ten largest hold 13%. Material for sequencing was peripheral blood. Source of these receptors: a man aged 50-59 years with active or convalescent COVID-19.

This clone turned up a few times. The rearrangement uses TRBV27 and TRBJ2-1; 12 nucleotides match TRBD2. The CDR3 is 16 amino acids. Trimming took 6 bases from V and 0 from J; bases not matched to a gene: 3. Germline V CDR1 and CDR2: MNHEY, SMNVEV (reference sequence). This CDR3 reads CASRRLAGDSYNEQFF. The CDR3 nucleotides read TGTGCCAGCAGGCGACTAGCGGGAGACTCCTACAATGAGCAGTTCTTC.

The chain couples TRBV12-5 to TRBJ2-7, with TRBD1 matching 12 bases. In germline, CDR1 is LGHNT, CDR2 FRNRAP. The V gene end was trimmed by 4 bases and the J gene end by 7 bases; junction bases not matched to a gene: 8. CDR3 size: 15 residues. CDR3 amino acids: CASGSRDRGQGEQYF. The CDR3 region has the DNA TGTGCTAGTGGTTCCCGGGACAGGGGGCAGGGTGAGCAGTACTTC.

The table lists this clone with a count of one. The chain carries TRBV5-1 and TRBJ2-1, with a weak D call TRBD1 (6 bases). There are 13 residues in the CDR3. Germline CDR1 is SGHRS and CDR2 is YFSETQ. V was trimmed by 4 bases and J by 15 bases, leaving 20 bases between them. This chain's CDR3 is CASSPRAGEILFF. The DNA of the CDR3 is TGCGCCAGCAGCCCCCGGGCAGGGGAGATTTTGTTCTTC. The variable domain in full, with the rest retrieved from reference TRBV5-1 and TRBJ2-1, is KAGVTQTPRYLIKTRGQQVTLSCSPISGHRSVSWYQQTPGQGLQFLFEYFSETQRNKGNFPGRFSGRQFSNSRSEMNVSTLELGDSALYLCASSPRAGEILFFGPGTRLTVL.

V is TRBV19 and J is TRBJ2-3, with D hard to call. V lost 5 bases, J lost 4 bases, and 13 bases lay in between. Per the germline V gene, CDR1 is LNHDA and CDR2 is SQIVND (reference sequence). The CDR3 spans 14 residues. The CDR3 DNA reads TGTGCCAGTAGTCCGAGAATAGAGGCAGATACGCAGTATTTT. Protein: CASSPRIEADTQYF. The full variable domain, its missing parts supplied by reference TRBV19 and TRBJ2-3, is DGGITQSPKYLFRKEGQNVTLSCEQNLNHDAMYWYRQDPGQGLRLIYYSQIVNDFQKGDIAEGYSVSREKKESFPLTVTSAQKNPTAFYLCASSPRIEADTQYFGPGTRLTVL.

This rearrangement joins TRBV27 to TRBJ2-7; 7 positions match TRBD2. V lost 5 bases and J lost 2; bases outside the gene matches: 9. This CDR3 region has 15 residues. Germline-derived CDR1 and CDR2 are MNHEY and SMNVEV (reference sequence). CDR3 in amino acids: CASSRRLAATYEQYF. CDR3 coding DNA: TGTGCCAGCAGTCGGAGACTAGCAGCTACCTACGAGCAGTACTTC.

The chain is built from TRBV19 and TRBJ2-6; no clear D. The V and J ends lost 6 bases and 0 bases respectively, with 12 bases between them. CDR1 is LNHDA, CDR2 SQIVND, per germline (reference sequence). CDR3 length equals 16 residues. CDR3 protein: CASRRSGNSGANVLTF. CDR3 nucleotide sequence: TGTGCCAGTAGGAGATCAGGAAACTCTGGGGCCAACGTCCTGACTTTC.

The rearrangement joins TRBV6-1 to TRBJ2-7, with D perhaps matching TRBD2 (5 bases). This CDR3 has 14 amino acids. From germline, CDR1 is MNHNS and CDR2 SASEGT. V lost 3 bases, J lost 4 bases, and 13 bases lay in between. The CDR3 coding sequence is TGTGCCAGCAGTGAGGGTCTAGCATCATACGAGCAGTACTTC. It codes for CASSEGLASYEQYF.

A few counts support this clone. V gene TRBV6-1 combines with J gene TRBJ2-1; 9 bases agree with TRBD2. The V gene end was trimmed by 4 bases and the J gene end by 6 bases; junction bases not matched to a gene: 10. Germline assignment: CDR1 MNHNS and CDR2 SASEGT. The CDR3 sequence is 16 residues long. The DNA of the CDR3 is TGTGCCAGCAGTGGTCAACGACTAGCGGAGGCCAATGAGCAGTTCTTC. Translation: CASSGQRLAEANEQFF.

The V call is TRBV4-2, the J call TRBJ2-7, with a tentative D call TRBD1 (6 bases). The CDR3 extends over 15 amino acids. The germline V and J ends were trimmed by 0 bases and 3 bases, with 12 bases remaining between them. Per germline, CDR1 LGHNA and CDR2 YNFKEQ. The CDR3 here is CASSQDLRTDYEQYF. DNA for the CDR3: TGTGCCAGCAGCCAAGATCTAAGGACAGACTACGAGCAGTACTTC.

This clone was seen a few times. The gene calls are TRBV5-1 and TRBJ2-1, with 12 bases fitting TRBD2. CDR3 size: 15 residues. The ends lost 4 bases at V and 7 bases at J; junction bases unmatched: 6. The germline V gene encodes CDR1 SGHRS and CDR2 YFSETQ. CDR3 region: CASSPGLAGVNEQFF. In DNA form, the CDR3 reads TGCGCCAGCAGCCCGGGACTAGCGGGTGTGAATGAGCAGTTCTTC. Based on the CDR3 plus reference TRBV5-1 and TRBJ2-1, the full variable domain is KAGVTQTPRYLIKTRGQQVTLSCSPISGHRSVSWYQQTPGQGLQFLFEYFSETQRNKGNFPGRFSGRQFSNSRSEMNVSTLELGDSALYLCASSPGLAGVNEQFFGPGTRLTVL.

This clone has more than one count but fewer than ten. The gene calls are TRBV29-1 and TRBJ1-1, with 8 bases matching TRBD1. The germline V gene encodes CDR1 SQVTM and CDR2 ANQGSEA. The CDR3 has 16 residues. Trimming removed 3 bases from V and 5 bases from J; junction bases left unmatched: 14. The CDR3 spells CSVEQDRDLGITEAFF. CDR3 DNA sequence: TGCAGCGTTGAGCAGGACAGGGATTTAGGAATAACTGAAGCTTTCTTT.

The CDR3: CASSLGRNTIYF. CDR3 in DNA: TGTGCCAGCTCACTGGGCCGAAACACCATATATTTT. The V and J genes are TRBV18 and TRBJ1-3; D gene unclear. The CDR3 covers 12 residues. Trimming stripped 4 bases from V and 5 bases from J, with 6 bases between. Germline CDR1 and CDR2: KGHSH and LQKENI.

This CDR3 is CASSQTGTAGNTIYF. CDR3 nucleotide sequence: TGTGCCAGCAGCCAAACAGGGACGGCTGGAAACACCATATATTTT. The V gene is TRBV3-1 (or the pseudogene TRBV3-2), the J gene TRBJ1-3; tentatively, D is TRBD1 (6 bases). Germline V gene sequence: CDR1 LGHDT, CDR2 YNNKEL (reference sequence). The CDR3 loop spans 15 amino acids. Trimming shortened V by 2 bases and J by 2 bases, and 10 bases separated the two germline ends.

The rearrangement joins TRBV5-5 to TRBJ2-1; 12 nucleotides line up with TRBD2. The length of the CDR3 is 16 residues. V lost 4 bases and J lost 1; bases outside the gene matches: 3. Germline CDR1 SGHKS, CDR2 YYEKEE (reference sequence). DNA of the CDR3: TGTGCCAGCAGCCGAGGACTAGCGGGATCCTACAATGAGCAGTTCTTC. Translation gives CASSRGLAGSYNEQFF.

This clone was found once. This chain uses TRBV12-5 with TRBJ1-2; 10 bases match TRBD1. The junction had 5 bases not matched to a gene; V was cut back by 2 bases and J by 8 bases. This CDR3 spans 14 amino acids. Germline CDR1 LGHNT, CDR2 FRNRAP. The CDR3 spells CASGLHGTGDGYTF. The CDR3 DNA reads TGTGCTAGTGGTTTGCACGGGACAGGGGACGGCTACACCTTC.

The chain uses TRBV10-3 and TRBJ1-5; tentative D call: TRBD1 (6 bases). Deletions cut 3 bases from V and 4 bases from J, with 10 bases between. CDR1 is ENHRY, CDR2 SYGVKD, per germline. The CDR3 consists of 14 residues. Here the CDR3 reads CAISDSTGNQPQHF. The DNA for the CDR3 is TGTGCCATCAGTGACAGCACAGGGAATCAGCCCCAGCATTTT.

The rearrangement links TRBV5-5 to TRBJ1-6; weak D call: TRBD1 (6 bases). Germline assignment: CDR1 SGHKS and CDR2 YYEKEE (reference sequence). The V end was cut by 0 bases, the J end by 6 bases, with 19 bases between. This CDR3 has 18 residues. CDR3 DNA: TGTGCCAGCAGCTTGGGCTGGGGGCAGTTTTTAACTAATTCACCCCTCCACTTT. Translating it yields CASSLGWGQFLTNSPLHF.

The J gene is TRBJ1-3, the V gene TRBV5-1; D unclear. This CDR3 has 13 amino acids. Germline values: CDR1 SGHRS, CDR2 YFSETQ. The V end was cut by 0 bases, the J end by 7 bases, with 8 bases between. In nucleotides, the CDR3 is TGCGCCAGCAGCTTGGTGGGAGGGAACACCATATATTTT. Protein: CASSLVGGNTIYF.